This is a list of T cell receptor beta chains from one sample in a study of blood T cell repertoires in COVID-19. The table came from immunoSEQ multiplex PCR; TCRdb's copy has only in-frame clones and leaves some out. The sample carries about 250,000 clones, more than 65% recorded once. What was sequenced was peripheral blood. The receptors originated from a man in his fifties with active or convalescent COVID-19. CDR3s include the opening cysteine and the closing phenylalanine or tryptophan. The D gene is left open where the match is weak. Only part of the rows carry a size: once, few, many, or a class if the clone is expanded.

abundance	v_gene	d_gene	j_gene	CDR3aa	CDR3nt
-	TRBV11-2	TRBD1	TRBJ2-7	CASSFGTGYYEQYF	TGTGCCAGCAGCTTCGGGACAGGGTACTACGAGCAGTACTTC
-	TRBV30	-	TRBJ2-7	CAWSRDNYEQYF	TGTGCCTGGAGTCGGGACAACTACGAGCAGTACTTC
few	TRBV5-1	-	TRBJ1-2	CASSLGSQDGYTF	TGCGCCAGCAGCTTGGGGTCCCAGGATGGCTACACCTTC
-	TRBV3-1/TRBV3-2	-	TRBJ2-7	CASSRRTSYEQYF	TGTGCCAGCAGCCGTCGGACATCCTACGAGCAGTACTTC
-	TRBV4-3	-	TRBJ2-7	CASSLTDRTYEQYF	TGCGCCAGCAGCTTAACCGACAGAACCTACGAGCAGTACTTC
-	TRBV11-3	TRBD1	TRBJ2-6	CASSSRTGGANVLTF	TGTGCCAGCAGCTCCCGGACAGGTGGGGCCAACGTCCTGACTTTC
-	TRBV11-1	-	TRBJ2-1	CASSLEEGGRDNEQFF	TGTGCCAGCAGCTTAGAAGAAGGGGGTAGGGACAATGAGCAGTTCTTC
-	TRBV9	-	TRBJ2-7	CASGPGSSYEQYF	TGTGCCAGCGGTCCCGGTAGCTCCTACGAGCAGTACTTC
-	TRBV6-5	TRBD2	TRBJ2-7	CASSYEAGGNYEQYF	TGTGCCAGCAGTTACGAAGCGGGGGGGAACTACGAGCAGTACTTC
-	TRBV7-8	-	TRBJ1-2	CASSLTPELYGYTF	TGTGCCAGCAGCCTCACCCCTGAGCTCTATGGCTACACCTTC
once	TRBV7-9	TRBD2	TRBJ2-5	CASSRSSGGALRETQYF	TGTGCCAGCAGCCGATCGAGCGGGGGGGCCCTTAGGGAGACCCAGTACTTC
-	TRBV29-1	-	TRBJ1-2	CSVEEGSTNYGYTF	TGCAGCGTTGAAGAGGGCAGCACTAACTATGGCTACACCTTC
-	TRBV7-6	TRBD1	TRBJ2-1	CASSFRDRGGNEQFF	TGTGCCAGCAGCTTCCGGGACAGGGGAGGAAATGAGCAGTTCTTC
-	TRBV19	TRBD1	TRBJ1-2	CASSKDRGRYGYTF	TGTGCCAGTAGCAAAGACAGGGGGCGGTACGGCTACACCTTC
-	TRBV5-4	TRBD1	TRBJ1-1	CASSRPTGWGTEAFF	TGTGCCAGCAGCCGCCCGACAGGGTGGGGCACTGAAGCTTTCTTT
few	TRBV13	-	TRBJ2-7	CASSAGGRANEQYF	TGTGCCAGCAGCGCTGGCGGGCGGGCCAACGAGCAGTACTTC
-	TRBV11-2	TRBD2	TRBJ2-3	CASSQWASGMEGTQYF	TGTGCCAGCAGCCAGTGGGCTAGCGGGATGGAGGGTACGCAGTATTTT
-	TRBV6-2/TRBV6-3	TRBD1	TRBJ1-6	CASSLTGENSPLHF	TGTGCCAGCAGTTTAACAGGGGAGAATTCACCCCTCCACTTT
-	TRBV15	TRBD2	TRBJ2-7	CATSIGAGGPPYEQYF	TGTGCCACCAGCATCGGGGCGGGGGGGCCCCCCTACGAGCAGTACTTC
-	TRBV6-2/TRBV6-3	TRBD1	TRBJ2-1	CASSYWGTGMGNEQFF	TGTGCCAGCAGTTACTGGGGGACAGGGATGGGGAATGAGCAGTTCTTC
-	TRBV30	TRBD2	TRBJ2-2	CAWSGLAGGGELFF	TGTGCCTGGAGTGGACTAGCGGGGGGCGGGGAGCTGTTTTTT
-	TRBV10-3	TRBD1	TRBJ2-3	CASVGGRTDTQYF	TGTGCCTCGGTAGGGGGCCGCACAGATACGCAGTATTTT
-	TRBV18	-	TRBJ2-2	CASSPVLGGPTRELFF	TGTGCCAGCTCACCAGTGCTCGGGGGTCCGACGAGGGAGCTGTTTTTT
-	TRBV7-2	TRBD1	TRBJ1-6	CASSLKGQPNSPLHF	TGTGCCAGCAGCTTAAAGGGACAGCCTAATTCACCCCTCCACTTT
-	TRBV11-3	-	TRBJ1-3	CASSLDPGNTIYF	TGTGCCAGCAGCTTAGACCCGGGAAACACCATATATTTT
-	TRBV11-2	-	TRBJ2-7	CASSFRGRTYSYEQYF	TGTGCCAGCAGCTTTAGAGGCAGGACTTACTCCTACGAGCAGTACTTC
once	TRBV6-5	-	TRBJ1-1	CASSFQGNTEAFF	TGTGCCAGCAGTTTCCAGGGTAACACTGAAGCTTTCTTT
-	TRBV5-5	TRBD1	TRBJ1-2	CASSLGTGNGYTF	TGTGCCAGCAGCTTGGGGACAGGGAATGGCTACACCTTC
-	TRBV4-2	-	TRBJ2-3	CASSQERVQRPDTQYF	TGTGCCAGCAGCCAAGAGAGGGTCCAACGGCCAGATACGCAGTATTTT
-	TRBV15	-	TRBJ1-4	CATSRPGVRNEKLFF	TGTGCCACCAGCAGGCCGGGGGTCAGGAATGAAAAACTGTTTTTT
-	TRBV7-2	-	TRBJ2-1	CASSLPGVSYNEQFF	TGTGCCAGCAGCTTACCGGGGGTCTCCTACAATGAGCAGTTCTTC
few	TRBV28	TRBD2	TRBJ2-4	CASSRTLAGGHKNIQYF	TGTGCCAGCAGCCGGACACTAGCGGGGGGGCACAAAAACATTCAGTACTTC
once	TRBV6-4	TRBD1	TRBJ2-1	CASGTDLLSYNEQFF	TGTGCCAGCGGGACAGACCTCCTCTCCTACAATGAGCAGTTCTTC
once	TRBV15	-	TRBJ2-1	CATSRDGTLKREGEQFF	TGTGCCACCAGCAGAGATGGTACCCTTAAGAGGGAAGGTGAGCAGTTCTTC
-	TRBV5-1	TRBD1	TRBJ2-7	CASSLQTGNFPYEQYF	TGCGCCAGCAGCTTGCAGACAGGGAATTTTCCCTACGAGCAGTACTTC
-	TRBV18	-	TRBJ1-4	CASSLNRLPNEKLFF	TGTGCCAGCTCACTCAACAGGTTGCCCAATGAAAAACTGTTTTTT
-	TRBV30	TRBD1	TRBJ2-7	CAGGTGGYEQYF	TGTGCCGGCGGGACAGGGGGTTACGAGCAGTACTTC
once	TRBV7-9	-	TRBJ2-7	CASSLAKGQEQYF	TGTGCCAGCAGCTTAGCTAAAGGACAGGAGCAGTACTTC
-	TRBV5-4	-	TRBJ2-7	CASSLGLAHEQYF	TGTGCCAGCAGCTTGGGGCTAGCCCACGAGCAGTACTTC
-	TRBV7-9	TRBD2	TRBJ2-5	CASSPRSTSGGPRGTQYF	TGTGCCAGCAGCCCCCGCTCGACTAGCGGGGGGCCGAGGGGGACCCAGTACTTC